Here is one T cell receptor (beta chain) with its context. What this receptor recognizes is not known. The record has no base qualities; no much larger clone is one base away. All of the isolated RNA was reverse transcribed with the High Capacity cDNA Reverse Transcription Kit, so expressed TCRB transcripts were sequenced. Naive, central memory and regulatory T cell samples underwent deep immunoSEQ sequencing, averaging approximately 3.5 million total reads per sample. After sorted cells were lysed in RLT buffer, RNA was extracted with DNase-treated RNeasy Micro or Mini kits, with the choice depending on cell number. Each cell subset was processed separately to prevent cross-contamination, with patient and healthy donor samples processed together. Using the immunoSEQ multiplex PCR, TCRB sequences were amplified from cDNA into 87-bp fragments spanning the CDR3 region. Sequencing of the amplicons was done on the Illumina HiSeq platform. The authors' pipeline ran thus. Synthetic template baselines were used to correct PCR bias computationally, reads within Hamming distance 2 were collapsed together, and singletons that could not be merged were discarded. Reads were aligned to IMGT to assign V, D and J genes, CDR3 length, and insertions or deletions at six rearrangement sites. Within each subset, clonotype counts were normalized to sorted cell number, and only after that were true diversity and Gini coefficients computed with the tcR R package. The overlap coefficient, calculated on TCRB nucleotide sequences, was used to quantify repertoire sharing. As a proxy for the pre-selection repertoire, out-of-frame TCRB sequences from naive cells were analyzed. As stored in TCRdb, this immuneACCESS dataset retains in-frame rearrangements with V and J assigned. A fraction of the clones does not appear; measured against another copy, unresolved V genes explain less than half of the discrepancy, and the remainder lacks a known reason. Clone size and V and J calls were adopted from that table, with D and trimming inferred from the DNA. Counted in this sample were some 900,000 clones; about 17% of them appeared once. About 0.02% of the sample is taken by the ten largest.

The CDR1 and CDR2 encoded by the germline V gene (reference sequence) are SEHNR and FQNEAQ. The CDR3 runs 14 residues from the cysteine to the phenylalanine. Of the read, only the CDR3 DNA is kept; its 42 bases are in frame from base 1. V was cut back by 2 bases and J by 1 base, leaving a gap of 9 bases between them. These data are taken from a study of beta chain features in type 1 diabetes (dated by TCRdb to 2017 to 2018). Study-level background: No differences in mean age, gender distribution, total cell number or subset yield were found between patients and healthy donors. The study compared the TCRB repertoires of sorted circulating CD4+ T cell subsets in recently diagnosed type 1 diabetes patients with those in matched healthy donors. Naive and central memory subsets were obtained from all 30 or so donors, but regulatory and stem cell-like memory subsets were isolated from only 8 patients and 8 healthy donors. A total of about 110 million sorted cells were examined across all samples, and the number of cells per subset was strongly correlated with RNA yield. What the authors observed across the whole study: At VDJ recombination sites, patients with type 1 diabetes made fewer insertions and deleted more nucleotides, a pattern implying thymic rearrangement abnormalities. Shorter templates might have been favored by PCR, but patient and control samples were amplified and corrected together, so both groups would have been affected equally by any skew. Because cDNA rather than genomic DNA was sequenced, highly expressing activated cells could have been over-represented, although no difference in activation and CD3 levels was found between groups. Type 1 diabetes patients showed a moderate but significant shortening of TCRB CDR3 length in all four CD4+ subsets. Only small numbers of individuals were included in the HLA sub-analyses, which left unresolved whether HLA type had any influence on TCRB rearrangement. Naive, central memory and regulatory TCRB repertoires appeared more similar among patients than among healthy donors.

A single peripheral blood draw of about 120 mL on average was collected from each donor into heparinised tubes. A BD FACSAria II was used to sort naive, central memory, regulatory and stem cell-like memory CD4+ T cells with a panel that included CD45RO, CCR7, CD25, CD127, CD95 and CD27. Every sorted population had a purity above 98%. PBMCs were isolated immediately by Lymphoprep density gradient centrifugation and stained directly without culture. So that batch effects would be minimized, each experiment stained and sorted samples in pairs, pairing one healthy donor with one patient. The receptor's source is a woman under 30 in good health. Input material: naive CD4+ T cells from blood. In the paper's terms, the cell subset or site label means: true naive CD4+ T cells. The chain joins TRBV7-9 to TRBJ2-7; no D gene is confidently identified. This receptor has the CDR3 CASSLKGQSYEQYF. The DNA reads as follows: TGTGCCAGCAGCTTAAAGGGTCAATCCTACGAGCAGTACTTC.